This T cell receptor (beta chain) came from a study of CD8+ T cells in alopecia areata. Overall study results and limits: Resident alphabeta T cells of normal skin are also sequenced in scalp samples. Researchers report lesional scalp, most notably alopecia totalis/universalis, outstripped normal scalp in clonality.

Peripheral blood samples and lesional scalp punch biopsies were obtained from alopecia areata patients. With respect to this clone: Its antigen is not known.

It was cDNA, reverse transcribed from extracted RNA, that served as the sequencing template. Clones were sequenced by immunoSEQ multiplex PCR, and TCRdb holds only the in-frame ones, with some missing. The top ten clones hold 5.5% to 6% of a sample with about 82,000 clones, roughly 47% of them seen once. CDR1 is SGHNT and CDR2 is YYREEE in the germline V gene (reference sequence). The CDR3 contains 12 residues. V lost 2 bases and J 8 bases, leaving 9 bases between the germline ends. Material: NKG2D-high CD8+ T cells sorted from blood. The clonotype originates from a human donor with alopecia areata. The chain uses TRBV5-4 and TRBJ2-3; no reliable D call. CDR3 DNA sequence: TGTGCCAGCAGCTTTTTTGATAGTACGCAGTATTTT. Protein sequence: CASSFFDSTQYF. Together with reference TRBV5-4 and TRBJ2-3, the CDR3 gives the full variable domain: ETGVTQSPTHLIKTRGQQVTLRCSSQSGHNTVSWYQQALGQGPQFIFQYYREEENGRGNFPPRFSGLQFPNYSSELNVNALELDDSALYLCASSFFDSTQYFGPGTRLTVL.